This T cell receptor (beta chain) was retrieved from a study of CD8+CD57+ T cells in acquired aplastic anemia. There are 11 residues in the CDR3. The germline V gene has CDR1 SGHRS and CDR2 YFSETQ. Trimming removed 4 bases from V and 1 base from J, with 2 bases in between. There are many counts of this clonotype. Sequenced patients had shown CD8+CD57+ cell expansion by flow cytometry. According to the study, genomic DNA was the template for TCR beta VDJ and CDR3 profiling. A single record per CDR3 protein comes from TCRdb applying MiXCR to the reads. The table lists under 200,000 distinct CDR3 sequences, nearly 50% of them singletons.

The sequenced sample was sorted CD4+, CD8+, or CD8+CD57+ T cells (not recorded which) from PBMCs. This chain connects TRBV5-1 to TRBJ1-2; D gene ambiguous. This receptor was taken from a human donor with aplastic anemia. The CDR3 coding sequence is TGCGCCAGCAGCGGTAACTATGGCTACACCTTC. Protein: CASSGNYGYTF.